This T cell receptor beta chain was recorded in a study of vaccination and CD4 T cells after COVID-19. The overall study: Two of the convalescents were Hispanic, and the group consisted of six males and four females.

This clonotype ranks as medium-sized. Its antigen is currently unknown. This CDR3 spans 15 amino acids. Germline CDR1 MNHEY, CDR2 SMNVEV (reference sequence). V shed 6 bases and J 4 bases; nucleotides not matched to a gene: 6. The Oncomine TCR Beta short-read assay was applied to DNA of cultured CD4+ T cells. TCRdb reanalysed the PCR reads using MiXCR and keeps one entry per CDR3 protein. The data contain 3,000 to 4,000 distinct CDR3 sequences, roughly 16% of them seen just once; the ten biggest clones take up approximately 14%. This sample's treatment: roughly 11-day PBMC culture with coronavirus spike peptide pools or control peptides (ViraFEST assay). Under the ViraFEST approach, antigen-specific T cells were expanded with peptide pools and TCRs subsequently sequenced.

The chain is built from TRBV27 and TRBJ1-5; the match to TRBD1 covers 10 bases. Sequencing was done on a sample of CD4+ T cells from blood, cultured in vitro. This sequence was found in a human donor who had recovered from COVID-19. Written as DNA, the CDR3 is TGTGCCAGCAGCGCCGGGACAGGGGTGAATCAGCCCCAGCATTTT. Translated: CASSAGTGVNQPQHF.